These T cell receptor beta chains were read from a single sample in a study of beta chain features in type 1 diabetes. Sequencing used immunoSEQ multiplex PCR; TCRdb keeps in-frame clones, though not all of them. The data show about 350,000 clones, less than 20% seen once. Material for sequencing was naive CD4+ T cells from blood. These receptor sequences come from a young woman in good health. Both conserved end residues are part of each CDR3. The order of the fields is D gene, J gene, V gene, clone size, CDR3 DNA, CDR3 protein. A D gene is named only where the DNA matches it firmly. Clone size is shown for a subset of rows, as once, few, many or a class of expanded clone.

NA,TRBJ1-2,TRBV5-6,NA,TGTGCCAGCAGCTTGTATGCAGGGAGGACCTATGGCTACACCTTC,CASSLYAGRTYGYTF
NA,TRBJ2-1,TRBV6-5,NA,TGTGCCAGCAGTCCTATGATTCGCTCCTACAATGAGCAGTTCTTC,CASSPMIRSYNEQFF
TRBD2,TRBJ2-7,TRBV14,NA,TGTGCCAGCAGCCCCGGGGGAAGCGGGAGCTCCTACGAGCAGTACTTC,CASSPGGSGSSYEQYF
NA,TRBJ2-7,TRBV2,few,TGTGCCAGCACCAGGGTTCCTGGCGAGCAGTACTTC,CASTRVPGEQYF
NA,TRBJ2-1,TRBV19,NA,TGTGCCAGGGGAGGGACAGGCAATGAGCAGTTCTTC,CARGGTGNEQFF
NA,TRBJ2-7,TRBV7-2,NA,TGTGCCAGCAGCCTCCAGCAGGACTACGAGCAGTACTTC,CASSLQQDYEQYF
NA,TRBJ2-2,TRBV6-5,few,TGTGCCAGCAGTTCGTTTGGGGAGCTGTTTTTT,CASSSFGELFF
TRBD2,TRBJ2-7,TRBV18,once,TGTGCCAGCTCACCAGGGACTAGCGGAGTCTCCTACGAGCAGTACTTC,CASSPGTSGVSYEQYF
NA,TRBJ1-5,TRBV2,NA,TGTGCCAGCAGTGAAGGGCAGGGTATAGGAAAGAATCAGCCCCAGCATTTT,CASSEGQGIGKNQPQHF
NA,TRBJ2-5,TRBV15,NA,TGTGCCACCAGCAGTGGTAGCGAGACCCAGTACTTC,CATSSGSETQYF
NA,TRBJ1-1,TRBV7-9,NA,TGTGCCAGCAGCAAAGGGGAGGGACGGGCGGCTTTCTTT,CASSKGEGRAAFF
NA,TRBJ2-3,TRBV30,few,TGTGCCTGGGGGGAACAGGTCACAGATACGCAGTATTTT,CAWGEQVTDTQYF
NA,TRBJ2-7,TRBV4-1,NA,TGCGCCAGCAGCCCCGGAGCTTTCTACGAGCAGTACTTC,CASSPGAFYEQYF
NA,TRBJ2-2,TRBV29-1,NA,TGCAGCGAGATGACAGGTCCCGGGGAGCTGTTTTTT,CSEMTGPGELFF
NA,TRBJ2-1,TRBV18,NA,TGTGCCAGCTACCAGCGGAGTGGGGACAATGAGCAGTTCTTC,CASYQRSGDNEQFF
NA,TRBJ2-7,TRBV9,NA,TGTGCCAGCAGCGCGGATGGGGGGTCGGGCTACGAGCAGTACTTC,CASSADGGSGYEQYF
NA,TRBJ2-5,TRBV9,NA,TGTGCCAGCAGCGTAGTTGACACTGTAGAGACCCAGTACTTC,CASSVVDTVETQYF
NA,TRBJ2-1,TRBV29-1,few,TGCAGCGTTGGGTTGGCTCAGGAGCAGTTCTTC,CSVGLAQEQFF
NA,TRBJ2-5,TRBV30,few,TGTGCCTGGAGTGTTGGCAGGCAAGAGACCCAGTACTTC,CAWSVGRQETQYF